The rows below give T cell receptor beta chains drawn from one sample of a study of T-cell reconstitution after alpha-beta-depleted transplantation in children. TCRdb recomputed calls from the PCR reads with MiXCR, one row per CDR3 protein. The data hold around 130,000 distinct CDR3 sequences, with about 9.5% observed a single time. The starting material was PBMCs, mostly from graft donor cells, obtained 180 days after TCRalphabeta/CD19-depleted stem cell transplant. The source of these receptors is a girl under two years old who had a stem cell transplant for combined immunodeficiency, so the T cells may come from the graft donor. Each CDR3 is given with its conserved first and last residue. Each record gives: V gene, clone size, D gene, CDR3 length, J gene, CDR3 protein, CDR3 DNA. The D gene is left open where the match is weak. Clone size appears in some rows only: once, few, many, or a class for an expanded clone.

V gene: TRBV10-3
clone size: many
D gene: TRBD1
CDR3 length: 16
J gene: TRBJ2-7
CDR3 protein: CAISERGQSATHEQYF
CDR3 DNA: TGTGCCATCAGTGAGAGGGGACAGAGTGCCACCCACGAGCAGTACTTC

V gene: TRBV10-3
clone size: few
D gene: TRBD2
CDR3 length: 16
J gene: TRBJ2-7
CDR3 protein: CAISALAGGPDYEQYF
CDR3 DNA: TGTGCCATCAGTGCCCTAGCGGGAGGGCCTGACTACGAGCAGTACTTC

V gene: TRBV20-1
clone size: few
D gene: TRBD1
CDR3 length: 16
J gene: TRBJ2-3
CDR3 protein: CSANDANRGVTDTQYF
CDR3 DNA: TGCAGTGCTAACGATGCCAACAGGGGCGTCACAGATACGCAGTATTTT

V gene: TRBV6-2/TRBV6-3
clone size: -
D gene: -
CDR3 length: 13
J gene: TRBJ2-1
CDR3 protein: CASTASVYNEQFF
CDR3 DNA: TGTGCCAGCACGGCTAGCGTATACAATGAGCAGTTCTTC

V gene: TRBV12-3/TRBV12-4
clone size: -
D gene: TRBD1
CDR3 length: 14
J gene: TRBJ1-5
CDR3 protein: CASSQGTADQPQHF
CDR3 DNA: TGTGCCAGCAGTCAAGGGACAGCTGATCAGCCCCAGCATTTT

V gene: TRBV11-3
clone size: few
D gene: -
CDR3 length: 14
J gene: TRBJ1-1
CDR3 protein: CASSSGVPNTEAFF
CDR3 DNA: TGTGCCAGCAGTTCAGGAGTCCCGAACACTGAAGCTTTCTTT

V gene: TRBV29-1
clone size: many
D gene: -
CDR3 length: 12
J gene: TRBJ2-5
CDR3 protein: CSVGRLAETQYF
CDR3 DNA: TGCAGCGTTGGCCGGCTAGCGGAGACCCAGTACTTC

V gene: TRBV10-3
clone size: -
D gene: -
CDR3 length: 15
J gene: TRBJ1-4
CDR3 protein: CASAEGGTTNEKLFF
CDR3 DNA: TGTGCCAGCGCGGAGGGAGGGACAACTAATGAAAAACTGTTTTTT

V gene: TRBV20-1
clone size: -
D gene: -
CDR3 length: 15
J gene: TRBJ2-4
CDR3 protein: CSADLIRLAKNIQYF
CDR3 DNA: TGCAGTGCTGACCTAATACGGCTAGCCAAAAACATTCAGTACTTC

V gene: TRBV5-6
clone size: few
D gene: -
CDR3 length: 11
J gene: TRBJ2-7
CDR3 protein: CASSGTYEQYF
CDR3 DNA: TGTGCCAGCAGCGGAACATACGAGCAGTACTTC

V gene: TRBV18
clone size: -
D gene: -
CDR3 length: 15
J gene: TRBJ2-3
CDR3 protein: CASSLPASVPDTQYF
CDR3 DNA: TGTGCCAGCTCCCTCCCGGCTAGTGTCCCAGATACGCAGTATTTT

V gene: TRBV20-1
clone size: few
D gene: TRBD1
CDR3 length: 14
J gene: TRBJ1-2
CDR3 protein: CSARLRDRGYGYTF
CDR3 DNA: TGCAGTGCTAGACTCCGGGACAGGGGCTATGGCTACACCTTC

V gene: TRBV7-9
clone size: few
D gene: TRBD2
CDR3 length: 14
J gene: TRBJ2-1
CDR3 protein: CASSRTSGVNEQFF
CDR3 DNA: TGTGCCAGCAGCCGGACTAGCGGCGTTAATGAGCAGTTCTTC

V gene: TRBV12-3/TRBV12-4
clone size: -
D gene: -
CDR3 length: 11
J gene: TRBJ1-1
CDR3 protein: CASELGPEAFF
CDR3 DNA: TGTGCCAGCGAATTGGGACCTGAAGCTTTCTTT

V gene: TRBV4-3
clone size: few
D gene: -
CDR3 length: 15
J gene: TRBJ2-5
CDR3 protein: CASSQGGPGEETQYF
CDR3 DNA: TGCGCCAGCAGCCAAGGAGGTCCGGGAGAAGAGACCCAGTACTTC

V gene: TRBV11-2
clone size: -
D gene: -
CDR3 length: 14
J gene: TRBJ2-7
CDR3 protein: CASSYGTVAYEQYF
CDR3 DNA: TGTGCCAGCAGCTACGGGACCGTGGCGTACGAGCAGTACTTC

V gene: TRBV20-1
clone size: -
D gene: -
CDR3 length: 14
J gene: TRBJ2-2
CDR3 protein: CSALRPQNTGELFF
CDR3 DNA: TGCAGTGCTCTCAGGCCTCAGAACACCGGGGAGCTGTTTTTT

V gene: TRBV6-5
clone size: -
D gene: -
CDR3 length: 14
J gene: TRBJ1-2
CDR3 protein: CASSYGRGLNGYTF
CDR3 DNA: TGTGCCAGCAGTTACGGTCGAGGCTTGAATGGCTACACCTTC

V gene: TRBV6-5
clone size: -
D gene: TRBD2
CDR3 length: 17
J gene: TRBJ2-3
CDR3 protein: CASSYFSGGVSTDTQYF
CDR3 DNA: TGTGCCAGCAGTTACTTTAGCGGGGGGGTTAGCACAGATACGCAGTATTTT

V gene: TRBV6-2/TRBV6-3
clone size: many
D gene: -
CDR3 length: 11
J gene: TRBJ2-7
CDR3 protein: CASGRAYEQYF
CDR3 DNA: TGTGCCAGCGGACGGGCCTACGAGCAGTACTTC

V gene: TRBV20-1
clone size: -
D gene: -
CDR3 length: 15
J gene: TRBJ1-6
CDR3 protein: CSARGANWSNSPLHF
CDR3 DNA: TGCAGTGCTAGGGGGGCAAATTGGTCGAATTCACCCCTCCACTTT

V gene: TRBV27
clone size: -
D gene: -
CDR3 length: 14
J gene: TRBJ1-5
CDR3 protein: CASSETGSNQPQHF
CDR3 DNA: TGTGCCAGCAGCGAAACAGGTTCCAATCAGCCCCAGCATTTT

V gene: TRBV19
clone size: once
D gene: TRBD1
CDR3 length: 18
J gene: TRBJ1-3
CDR3 protein: CASSINSEGQVNGNTIYF
CDR3 DNA: TGTGCCAGTAGCATCAACTCGGAGGGACAGGTGAACGGAAACACCATATATTTT

V gene: TRBV24-1
clone size: -
D gene: TRBD2
CDR3 length: 18
J gene: TRBJ2-3
CDR3 protein: CATSDPRSGRLSTDTQYF
CDR3 DNA: TGTGCCACCAGTGATCCCAGAAGCGGGAGATTGAGCACAGATACGCAGTATTTT

V gene: TRBV11-2
clone size: many
D gene: TRBD2
CDR3 length: 16
J gene: TRBJ2-7
CDR3 protein: CASSFTGTSGSYEQYF
CDR3 DNA: TGTGCCAGCAGCTTCACCGGGACTAGCGGTTCCTACGAGCAGTACTTC

V gene: TRBV30
clone size: -
D gene: -
CDR3 length: 13
J gene: TRBJ1-1
CDR3 protein: CAWSEFRGTEAFF
CDR3 DNA: TGTGCCTGGAGCGAGTTCAGGGGCACTGAAGCTTTCTTT

V gene: TRBV12-3/TRBV12-4
clone size: few
D gene: TRBD1
CDR3 length: 15
J gene: TRBJ1-6
CDR3 protein: CASSLQGQGNSPLHF
CDR3 DNA: TGTGCCAGCAGTTTACAGGGACAGGGGAATTCACCCCTCCACTTT

V gene: TRBV4-3
clone size: few
D gene: -
CDR3 length: 15
J gene: TRBJ1-5
CDR3 protein: CASSQDLRGYQPQHF
CDR3 DNA: TGCGCCAGCAGCCAAGATCTTAGGGGGTATCAGCCCCAGCATTTT

V gene: TRBV7-2
clone size: many
D gene: -
CDR3 length: 13
J gene: TRBJ2-7
CDR3 protein: CASSLNGPYEQYF
CDR3 DNA: TGTGCCAGCAGCTTAAACGGGCCCTACGAGCAGTACTTC

V gene: TRBV12-3/TRBV12-4
clone size: -
D gene: TRBD1
CDR3 length: 15
J gene: TRBJ2-3
CDR3 protein: CASSFETGVQDTQYF
CDR3 DNA: TGTGCCAGCAGTTTTGAGACAGGGGTTCAAGATACGCAGTATTTT

V gene: TRBV24-1
clone size: -
D gene: -
CDR3 length: 13
J gene: TRBJ2-1
CDR3 protein: CAVFSGPCNEQFF
CDR3 DNA: TGTGCCGTATTCAGCGGGCCGTGTAATGAGCAGTTCTTC

V gene: TRBV6-5
clone size: -
D gene: TRBD1
CDR3 length: 17
J gene: TRBJ2-5
CDR3 protein: CASSYLMSRTGTKTQYF
CDR3 DNA: TGTGCCAGCAGTTACCTTATGTCCCGGACAGGCACGAAGACCCAGTACTTC

V gene: TRBV5-1
clone size: many
D gene: -
CDR3 length: 15
J gene: TRBJ2-1
CDR3 protein: CASSLGQGSYNEQFF
CDR3 DNA: TGCGCCAGCAGCTTGGGGCAGGGCTCCTACAATGAGCAGTTCTTC

V gene: TRBV10-3
clone size: many
D gene: -
CDR3 length: 13
J gene: TRBJ1-1
CDR3 protein: CAISVQVYTEAFF
CDR3 DNA: TGTGCCATCAGTGTACAGGTTTACACTGAAGCTTTCTTT

V gene: TRBV29-1
clone size: -
D gene: TRBD1
CDR3 length: 17
J gene: TRBJ2-2
CDR3 protein: CSARDREGHTNTGELFF
CDR3 DNA: TGCAGCGCTCGGGACAGGGAGGGACATACGAACACCGGGGAGCTGTTTTTT

V gene: TRBV6-1
clone size: few
D gene: -
CDR3 length: 13
J gene: TRBJ2-1
CDR3 protein: CASSEDIPMAQFF
CDR3 DNA: TGTGCCAGCAGTGAAGATATTCCCATGGCCCAGTTCTTC

V gene: TRBV20-1
clone size: many
D gene: -
CDR3 length: 14
J gene: TRBJ2-5
CDR3 protein: CSASSRPWGETQYF
CDR3 DNA: TGCAGTGCTAGTAGCAGGCCCTGGGGAGAGACCCAGTACTTC

V gene: TRBV6-1
clone size: -
D gene: -
CDR3 length: 15
J gene: TRBJ2-5
CDR3 protein: CASSETATDQETQYF
CDR3 DNA: TGTGCCAGCAGTGAAACGGCGACGGATCAAGAGACCCAGTACTTC

V gene: TRBV12-3/TRBV12-4
clone size: few
D gene: -
CDR3 length: 14
J gene: TRBJ2-5
CDR3 protein: CASSDTGNQETQYF
CDR3 DNA: TGTGCCAGCAGCGATACAGGGAACCAAGAGACCCAGTACTTC

V gene: TRBV5-1
clone size: few
D gene: TRBD1
CDR3 length: 16
J gene: TRBJ2-2
CDR3 protein: CASSLGQGSNTGELFF
CDR3 DNA: TGCGCCAGCAGCTTGGGACAGGGTTCGAACACCGGGGAGCTGTTTTTT

V gene: TRBV6-6
clone size: few
D gene: -
CDR3 length: 12
J gene: TRBJ1-5
CDR3 protein: CASNLSNQPQHF
CDR3 DNA: TGTGCCAGCAACCTGAGCAATCAGCCCCAGCATTTT

V gene: TRBV7-2
clone size: -
D gene: TRBD2
CDR3 length: 15
J gene: TRBJ2-1
CDR3 protein: CASSYTSGAVNEQFF
CDR3 DNA: TGTGCCAGCAGCTACACTAGCGGGGCTGTCAATGAGCAGTTCTTC

V gene: TRBV3-1
clone size: once
D gene: TRBD1
CDR3 length: 15
J gene: TRBJ1-1
CDR3 protein: CASSQFRDRGRGAFF
CDR3 DNA: TGTGCCAGCAGCCAATTCCGGGACAGGGGGCGCGGAGCTTTCTTT

V gene: TRBV6-5
clone size: -
D gene: -
CDR3 length: 15
J gene: TRBJ2-3
CDR3 protein: CASSPRAYLPDTQYF
CDR3 DNA: TGTGCCAGCAGTCCGAGGGCTTACCTTCCAGATACGCAGTATTTT

V gene: TRBV9
clone size: few
D gene: -
CDR3 length: 15
J gene: TRBJ2-5
CDR3 protein: CASSVRRGIQETQYF
CDR3 DNA: TGTGCCAGCAGCGTAAGGAGGGGGATCCAAGAGACCCAGTACTTC

V gene: TRBV7-2
clone size: -
D gene: TRBD2
CDR3 length: 15
J gene: TRBJ2-7
CDR3 protein: CASSLILSSGYEQYF
CDR3 DNA: TGTGCCAGCAGCTTAATTTTGTCTAGCGGCTACGAGCAGTACTTC

V gene: TRBV10-3
clone size: -
D gene: TRBD1
CDR3 length: 18
J gene: TRBJ2-7
CDR3 protein: CAISEVQVPTGEKDEQYF
CDR3 DNA: TGTGCCATCAGTGAGGTACAGGTACCGACAGGGGAGAAGGACGAGCAGTACTTC

V gene: TRBV30
clone size: many
D gene: TRBD2
CDR3 length: 16
J gene: TRBJ2-3
CDR3 protein: CAWSGPSGRATDTQYF
CDR3 DNA: TGTGCCTGGAGTGGCCCTAGCGGGAGAGCCACAGATACGCAGTATTTT

V gene: TRBV20-1
clone size: -
D gene: TRBD2
CDR3 length: 15
J gene: TRBJ2-3
CDR3 protein: CSASLGLGRTDTQYF
CDR3 DNA: TGCAGTGCTAGTCTGGGACTAGGCCGCACAGATACGCAGTATTTT

V gene: TRBV20-1
clone size: -
D gene: TRBD2
CDR3 length: 14
J gene: TRBJ2-2
CDR3 protein: CSARAGGNTGELFF
CDR3 DNA: TGCAGTGCTAGAGCGGGGGGTAACACCGGGGAGCTGTTTTTT

V gene: TRBV29-1
clone size: few
D gene: -
CDR3 length: 12
J gene: TRBJ2-3
CDR3 protein: CSEARGTDTQYF
CDR3 DNA: TGCAGCGAGGCTAGAGGTACAGATACGCAGTATTTT

V gene: TRBV20-1
clone size: few
D gene: -
CDR3 length: 13
J gene: TRBJ2-5
CDR3 protein: CSARKPPQETQYF
CDR3 DNA: TGCAGTGCTAGGAAGCCACCCCAAGAGACCCAGTACTTC

V gene: TRBV10-3
clone size: -
D gene: TRBD1
CDR3 length: 14
J gene: TRBJ2-1
CDR3 protein: CAISRTGDYNEQFF
CDR3 DNA: TGTGCCATCAGTAGGACAGGGGACTACAATGAGCAGTTCTTC

V gene: TRBV12-3/TRBV12-4
clone size: many
D gene: TRBD2
CDR3 length: 13
J gene: TRBJ2-7
CDR3 protein: CASSASGSYEQYF
CDR3 DNA: TGTGCCAGCAGTGCGAGCGGGAGCTACGAGCAGTACTTC

V gene: TRBV5-5
clone size: few
D gene: -
CDR3 length: 14
J gene: TRBJ1-6
CDR3 protein: CASSLTVYNSPLHF
CDR3 DNA: TGTGCCAGCAGCTTGACAGTGTATAATTCACCCCTCCACTTT

V gene: TRBV5-1
clone size: many
D gene: TRBD2
CDR3 length: 16
J gene: TRBJ2-3
CDR3 protein: CASSLATSGGTDTQYF
CDR3 DNA: TGCGCCAGCAGCTTGGCCACTAGCGGCGGCACAGATACGCAGTATTTT

V gene: TRBV20-1
clone size: few
D gene: -
CDR3 length: 17
J gene: TRBJ2-5
CDR3 protein: CSARDPRAAGPPETQYF
CDR3 DNA: TGCAGTGCTAGAGATCCCCGAGCAGCCGGACCCCCGGAGACCCAGTACTTC

V gene: TRBV18
clone size: once
D gene: -
CDR3 length: 15
J gene: TRBJ1-1
CDR3 protein: CASSPVTGSCTEAFF
CDR3 DNA: TGTGCCAGCTCACCAGTCACAGGGTCATGCACTGAAGCTTTCTTT